This T cell receptor beta chain was documented in a study of blood T cell repertoires in COVID-19. The junction had 5 bases not matched to a gene; V was cut back by 4 bases and J by 2 bases. Germline CDR1 and CDR2: SGHDN and FVKESK. The CDR3 covers 16 residues. The method was immunoSEQ multiplex PCR; TCRdb's version includes in-frame clones alone and lacks a portion of them. There are about 43,000 clones in the sample; roughly 87% occur only once, and roughly 9.3% lies in the top ten. The TCR was taken from a woman aged 80 or over with active COVID-19. Sequencing was performed on peripheral blood. The chain uses TRBV14 and TRBJ2-3, with TRBD2 identical over 11 bases. CDR3 nucleotides: TGTGCCAGCAGCCGTAGGGGACTAGCGGACACAGATACGCAGTATTTT. Protein product: CASSRRGLADTDTQYF.